This T cell receptor beta chain stems from a study of blood T cell repertoires in COVID-19. Germline values: CDR1 SGHRS, CDR2 YFSETQ. The CDR3 spans 14 residues. V shed 0 bases and J shed 1 base, with 8 bases lying between them. Participant ages covered about 18 to 100 years across 24 US areas. Cohorts were determined from participant-reported clinical history. Recovered status applied to Cohort 3 donors who had two consecutive negative PCRs. It also applied to those with clearance or with symptom resolution. In the source study's methods: Amplification from reference gene primers served as the basis for estimated nucleated cell counts. Libraries were prepared by immunoSEQ multiplex PCR; TCRdb keeps only in-frame clonotypes and omits some of them. V and J calls and clone size come straight from that table; D and trimming were deduced from the DNA. Here the sample spans fewer than 350,000 clones, roughly 90% being singletons.

The chain links TRBV5-1 to TRBJ2-7; a possible D gene is TRBD1 (5 bases). The origin of this receptor is a woman aged 40-49 years who had recovered from COVID-19. The sequenced material came from PBMCs or T cells enriched from blood (not recorded which). The CDR3, as DNA: TGCGCCAGCAGCTTGGGCCAGGGTTCCTACGAGCAGTACTTC. It specifies CASSLGQGSYEQYF.